Below are 22 T cell receptor beta chains sequenced from a single sample in a study of cytomegalovirus exposure and HLA in healthy donors. 60 Vbeta and 13 Jbeta primers were used in PCR. Method: immunoSEQ multiplex PCR; TCRdb's copy keeps in-frame clones and lacks some. Of tens of thousands of clones in the sample, roughly two thirds were seen once. Sequencing was carried out using PBMCs. All receptors come from a man aged 55 to 70 in good health and CMV-seropositive.

V usage is TRBV2 and J usage is TRBJ1-2; D is perhaps TRBD1 (5 bases). Trimming shortened V by 3 bases and J by 8 bases, and 13 bases separated the two germline ends. This CDR3 comprises 13 residues. The germline gives CDR1 SNHLY, CDR2 FYNNEI. The CDR3 coding sequence is TGTGCCAGCAGTGAGGCAGGGCGCTGCGGCTACACCTTC. Its protein is CASSEAGRCGYTF.

The chain has TRBV27 and TRBJ1-5; weak D call: TRBD1 (5 bases). V lost 1 base and J lost 0, with 10 bases in between. The germline gives CDR1 MNHEY, CDR2 SMNVEV (reference sequence). The CDR3 runs 16 residues. The chain's CDR3 is CASSLFGGNSNQPQHF. CDR3 coding DNA: TGTGCCAGCAGTTTATTTGGGGGGAATAGCAATCAGCCCCAGCATTTT.

The rearrangement links TRBV28 to TRBJ1-2, with 8 bases lining up with TRBD1. The germline V gene has CDR1 MDHEN and CDR2 SYDVKM. CDR3 size: 13 residues. Unmatched junction bases numbered 3, after V lost 6 bases and J lost 3 bases. The DNA of the CDR3 is TGTGCCAGCAGCGGGACAGGATACTATGGCTACACCTTC. Amino acid sequence: CASSGTGYYGYTF.

This chain uses TRBV4-1 with TRBJ1-2, with 8 nucleotides matching TRBD1. Germline lookup yields CDR1 MGHRA and CDR2 YSYEKL. The CDR3 extends over 16 amino acids. J was trimmed by 8 bases and V by 0 bases; bases with no gene match: 11. The CDR3 DNA follows: TGCGCCAGCAGCCAAGATTTAAGGCCAGGGGGCTCGGGCTACACCTTC. Protein sequence: CASSQDLRPGGSGYTF.

V is TRBV5-1 and J is TRBJ1-2; no clear D. The CDR3 has 11 amino acids. Trimming removed 4 bases at V and 4 bases at J, with 5 bases between. CDR1 and CDR2 from the germline V gene are SGHRS and YFSETQ. The CDR3 bases are TGCGCCAGCAGCACGGTCTATGGCTACACCTTC. Its translation is CASSTVYGYTF.

The V gene is TRBV6-5, the J gene TRBJ1-5, with a possible D match to TRBD1 (5 bases). The CDR3 has 14 residues. Germline V gene lookup returns CDR1 MNHEY and CDR2 SVGAGI. V was trimmed by 5 bases and J by 6 bases, leaving 14 bases between them. CDR3 in amino acids: CASSSADRSQPQHF. The CDR3 DNA sequence: TGTGCCAGCAGTAGCGCTGACAGAAGTCAGCCCCAGCATTTT.

The chain couples TRBV7-2 to TRBJ1-5; no clear D. Germline V lookup: CDR1 SGHTA, CDR2 FQGNSA. Trimming cost V 1 base and J 0 bases, with 10 bases left between them. This CDR3 is built from 16 residues. The CDR3 coding sequence is TGTGCCAGCAGCTTAGAGGCGGGCTATAGCAATCAGCCCCAGCATTTT. Its translation: CASSLEAGYSNQPQHF.

This chain joins TRBV27 and TRBJ2-7; the D gene is possibly TRBD1 (6 bases). The CDR3 has 13 residues. V was shortened by 6 bases and J by 4 bases, with 13 bases between the two germline ends. Germline CDR1 MNHEY, CDR2 SMNVEV (reference sequence). The CDR3: CASSAGTKYEQYF. CDR3 DNA sequence: TGTGCCAGCAGCGCCGGGACAAAATACGAGCAGTACTTC.

Notes on this clone: One end of the junction varies from germline; a read error may be responsible. The genes are TRBV7-7 and TRBJ2-7; D is ambiguous. Germline CDR1 reads SSHAT; CDR2 reads FNYEAQ (reference sequence). The CDR3 loop spans 14 amino acids. In DNA, the CDR3 is TGTGCTAGCAGCAGCGACCCCAGCTCCTACGAGCAGTACTTC. It translates to CASSSDPSSYEQYF.

In its sample, this clone was seen once. The J gene is TRBJ1-1, the V gene TRBV9; a possible D gene is TRBD1 (6 bases). The V and J ends lost 0 bases and 0 bases respectively, with 18 bases between them. The CDR3 has 18 amino acids. The germline V gene has CDR1 SGDLS and CDR2 YYNGEE. The CDR3 loop reads CASSVGGDIGPVNTEAFF. The CDR3 nucleotides read TGTGCCAGCAGCGTAGGAGGGGACATTGGTCCGGTGAACACTGAAGCTTTCTTT.

This rearrangement joins TRBV4-2 to TRBJ1-4, with D perhaps matching TRBD1 (5 bases). The CDR3 is 15 amino acids. Germline V gene sequence: CDR1 LGHNA, CDR2 YNFKEQ. Trimming took off 0 bases at V and 6 bases at J, with 11 bases between the two ends. As DNA, the CDR3 is TGTGCCAGCAGCCAAGATCTCCAGGGTTATGAAAAACTGTTTTTT. Amino acids: CASSQDLQGYEKLFF.

The J gene is TRBJ1-4, the V gene TRBV5-6, with TRBD1 matching 10 bases. The CDR3 is 17 amino acids. Germline CDR1 and CDR2: SGHDT and YYEEEE. After removal of 3 bases from V and 5 bases from J, the junction contained 10 bases not matched to a gene. In DNA, the CDR3 is TGTGCCAGCAGCTGGGACCGGGACAGGGGAGGAAATGAAAAACTGTTTTTT. This translates into CASSWDRDRGGNEKLFF.

The chain joins TRBV6-6 to TRBJ2-7; no clear D gene. Germline CDR1 MNHNY, CDR2 SVGAGI (reference sequence). The V and J ends lost 8 bases and 3 bases respectively, with 11 bases between them. The CDR3 spans 12 residues. The CDR3 protein is CASALVVYEQYF. DNA of the CDR3: TGTGCCAGCGCCCTAGTGGTCTACGAGCAGTACTTC.

This clone was counted only a few times. This chain uses TRBV4-2 with TRBJ1-1; D is uncertain. The CDR3 length is 15 residues. Trimming took off 1 base at V and 0 bases at J, with 9 bases between the two ends. Looked up from germline, CDR1 is LGHNA and CDR2 is YNFKEQ. CDR3 nucleotide sequence: TGTGCCAGCAGCCAAGTACGTACGGTGAACACTGAAGCTTTCTTT. It specifies CASSQVRTVNTEAFF.

This rearrangement joins TRBV9 to TRBJ2-3; 11 bases are shared with TRBD2. CDR1 is SGDLS and CDR2 is YYNGEE in the germline V gene. Trimming cost V 0 bases and J 5 bases; bases outside gene matches: 2. The CDR3 loop spans 15 amino acids. CDR3 region: CASSVATSGGDTQYF. The CDR3 DNA is TGTGCCAGCAGCGTAGCTACTAGCGGGGGAGATACGCAGTATTTT.

The chain is built from TRBV19 and TRBJ2-7; 7 bases are shared with TRBD1. The ends lost 3 bases at V and 2 bases at J; junction bases unmatched: 7. This CDR3 has 15 amino acids. Per germline, CDR1 LNHDA and CDR2 SQIVND (reference sequence). DNA for the CDR3: TGTGCCAGTAGTATCTCTGAAGGGGGCGCCTACGAGCAGTACTTC. Amino acid sequence: CASSISEGGAYEQYF.

This clone was counted between two and nine times. V and J are TRBV7-9 and TRBJ2-1; TRBD1 aligns across 9 bases. Germline CDR1 reads SEHNR; CDR2 reads FQNEAQ (reference sequence). With V trimmed by 6 bases and J by 3 bases, 18 bases remained unmatched. The CDR3 extends over 19 amino acids. CDR3 sequence reads: CASSSDAPRDRENYNEQFF. The DNA of the CDR3 is TGTGCCAGCAGTTCGGATGCTCCCCGGGACAGGGAAAACTACAATGAGCAGTTCTTC.

V and J are TRBV4-1 and TRBJ2-1; 8 bases are a match to TRBD2. CDR1 is MGHRA, CDR2 YSYEKL, per germline. The CDR3 runs to 16 residues. V lost 5 bases and J lost 1; bases outside the gene matches: 7. The DNA of the CDR3 is TGCGCCAGCAGCTCCCCGAGCGGGAGTTCCTACAATGAGCAGTTCTTC. It encodes CASSSPSGSSYNEQFF.

There are a few counts of this clone. The V gene is TRBV4-1, the J gene TRBJ1-1, with 10 bases fitting TRBD1. CDR1 MGHRA and CDR2 YSYEKL come from the germline V gene. The CDR3 sequence is 13 residues long. V shed 6 bases, J shed 7 bases, and the junction held 5 bases outside the gene matches. CDR3 protein: CASRPGTGDEAFF. In DNA, the CDR3 is TGCGCCAGCAGACCCGGGACAGGGGATGAAGCTTTCTTT.

This clone was counted a few times. This chain links TRBV6-5 with TRBJ2-3; D unresolved. V dropped 5 bases and J dropped 6 bases, with 12 bases sitting between them. The germline V gene encodes CDR1 MNHEY and CDR2 SVGAGI. The CDR3 is 13 residues long. The CDR3: CASSPRPEDTQYF. The CDR3 DNA reads as TGTGCCAGCAGTCCTCGTCCGGAGGATACGCAGTATTTT.

The chain has TRBV14 and TRBJ2-5; D is possibly TRBD1 (6 bases). Between the trimmed V and J ends, which lost 3 bases and 5 bases, there was a span of 16 bases. This CDR3 has 15 residues. Germline CDR1 SGHDN, CDR2 FVKESK. Written as DNA, the CDR3 is TGTGCCAGCAGCCACGCATACAGGGTTAGGGAGACCCAGTACTTC. Protein product: CASSHAYRVRETQYF.

In nucleotides, the CDR3 is TGTGCCAGCAGCACTGGGACTAGCGGGAGTGAGACCCAGTACTTC. It codes for CASSTGTSGSETQYF. V is TRBV9 and J is TRBJ2-5; 14 bases match TRBD2. Trimming at V came to 4 bases and at J to 5 bases, leaving 4 bases not matched to a gene. The CDR3 is made up of 15 amino acids. CDR1 SGDLS and CDR2 YYNGEE come from the germline V gene. The complete variable domain, with remaining parts taken from reference TRBV9 and TRBJ2-5, reads DSGVTQTPKHLITATGQRVTLRCSPRSGDLSVYWYQQSLDQGLQFLIQYYNGEERAKGNILERFSAQQFPDLHSELNLSSLELGDSALYFCASSTGTSGSETQYFGPGTRLLVL.